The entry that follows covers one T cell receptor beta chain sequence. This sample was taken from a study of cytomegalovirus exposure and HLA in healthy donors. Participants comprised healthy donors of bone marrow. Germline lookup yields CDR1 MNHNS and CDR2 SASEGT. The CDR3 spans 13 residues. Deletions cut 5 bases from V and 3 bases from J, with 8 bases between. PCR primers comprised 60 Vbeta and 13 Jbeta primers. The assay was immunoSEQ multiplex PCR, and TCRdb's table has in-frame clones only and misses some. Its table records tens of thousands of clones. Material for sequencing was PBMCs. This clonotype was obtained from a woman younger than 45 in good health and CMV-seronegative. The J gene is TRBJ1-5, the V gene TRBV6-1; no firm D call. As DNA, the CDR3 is TGTGCCAGCAGTACGAGCTTCAATCAGCCCCAGCATTTT. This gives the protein CASSTSFNQPQHF.